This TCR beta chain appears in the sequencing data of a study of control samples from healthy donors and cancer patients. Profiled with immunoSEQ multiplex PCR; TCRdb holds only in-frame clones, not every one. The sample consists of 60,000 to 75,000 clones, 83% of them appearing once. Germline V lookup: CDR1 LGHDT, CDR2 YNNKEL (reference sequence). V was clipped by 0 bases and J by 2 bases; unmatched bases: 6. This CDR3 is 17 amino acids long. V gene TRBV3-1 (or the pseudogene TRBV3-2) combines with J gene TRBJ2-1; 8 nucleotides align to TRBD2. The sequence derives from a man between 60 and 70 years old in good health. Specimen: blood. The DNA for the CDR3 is TGTGCCAGCAGCCAAGATCCTCTAGCGGGCCCCTACAATGAGCAGTTCTTC. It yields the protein CASSQDPLAGPYNEQFF.